This T cell receptor beta chain came from a study of control samples from healthy donors and cancer patients. TCRdb's table, derived via immunoSEQ multiplex PCR, lists solely in-frame clones and lacks some. The sample carries about 120,000 clones, around 93% recorded once. Trimming at V came to 2 bases and at J to 2 bases, leaving 9 bases not matched to a gene. Germline-derived CDR1 and CDR2 are KGHDR and SFDVKD. This CDR3 comprises 18 residues. The chain is built from TRBV24-1 and TRBJ2-3; 10 nucleotides match TRBD2. The sequencing input was PBMCs. The source of this sequence is a man aged 45-65 years with head and neck cancer. CDR3 nucleotide sequence: TGTGCCACCAGTGATTGGGACCGACTAGCGGGTGCCACAGATACGCAGTATTTT. It is translated as CATSDWDRLAGATDTQYF.